Listed below are T cell receptor beta chains from one sample, sequenced in a study of OX40 agonist ivuxolimab in advanced cancers. Assay: immunoSEQ multiplex PCR; the TCRdb copy retains only in-frame clones and omits some. In the table there are 75,000 to 100,000 clones, roughly 80% of which are singletons. The sequencing here drew on CD4+ or CD8+ T cells sorted from blood, taken in a trial of the OX40 agonist ivuxolimab. These receptor sequences come from an adult with an advanced solid tumor such as melanoma, head and neck, liver or kidney cancer. Each CDR3 is given with its conserved first and last residue. A D gene is named only where the DNA matches it firmly. Some rows mark clone size as missing; the rest say once, few, many or name a class of expanded clone.

v_gene,j_gene,abundance,d_gene,CDR3nt,CDR3aa
TRBV7-9,TRBJ2-7,-,-,TGTGCCAGCAGCTTAAATGTTCTCGGGGAGAGGACCTACGAGCAGTACTTC,CASSLNVLGERTYEQYF
TRBV9,TRBJ2-1,-,TRBD2,TGTGCCAGCAGCGTAGATCTAGCGGGAGGGTATGGGCAGTTCTTC,CASSVDLAGGYGQFF
TRBV5-1,TRBJ2-6,-,-,TGCGCCAGCAACCTGGAGGGCAGAGAGGGCTCTGGGGCCAACGTCCTGACTTTC,CASNLEGREGSGANVLTF
TRBV19,TRBJ2-4,-,TRBD2,TGTGCCAGTAGTATGGATTTCGGGGGGGATGTAGGCAAAAACATTCAGTACTTC,CASSMDFGGDVGKNIQYF
TRBV7-2,TRBJ2-6,once,-,TGTGCCAGCAGTCCCAATGTTGTGGCCGGGGCCAACGTCCTGACTTTC,CASSPNVVAGANVLTF
TRBV6-5,TRBJ2-5,-,-,TGTGCCAGCAGTTACTCGATGGGAAAGACCCAGTACTTC,CASSYSMGKTQYF
TRBV4-3,TRBJ1-2,-,TRBD1,TGCGCCAGCAGCCAAGATGGGACAGCGGTTTATGGCTACACCTTC,CASSQDGTAVYGYTF
TRBV19,TRBJ1-6,-,-,TGTGCCAGTAGTATTGGTCAGACGGATTCACCCCTCCACTTT,CASSIGQTDSPLHF
TRBV2,TRBJ2-3,-,-,TGTGCCAGCAGTAGGGGGGGGAGGACAGATACGCAGTATTTT,CASSRGGRTDTQYF
TRBV11-2,TRBJ1-1,-,-,TGTGCCAGCAGCTGGGACGGTTCTTCTGAAGCTTTCTTT,CASSWDGSSEAFF
TRBV12-5,TRBJ1-3,few,-,TGTGCTAGTGGTTTGGCCGCCAGGGCTGGAAACACCATATATTTT,CASGLAARAGNTIYF
TRBV15,TRBJ1-2,few,-,TGTGCCACCAGCAGAGATTGGGATCCCTATGGCTACACCTTC,CATSRDWDPYGYTF
TRBV5-4,TRBJ2-4,-,-,TGTGCCAGCAGCTTGGGTGGTGGTGGTAGCCGAAACATTCAGTACTTC,CASSLGGGGSRNIQYF
TRBV7-2,TRBJ1-2,-,-,TGTGCCAGCAGCTTAAAAGGTCTTCGTAACTATGGCTACACCTTC,CASSLKGLRNYGYTF
TRBV6-5,TRBJ2-7,-,TRBD1,TGTGCCAGCAGTCCTTCGGACAGGCGGCATAAGCAGTACTTC,CASSPSDRRHKQYF
TRBV19,TRBJ2-7,few,TRBD1,TGTGCCAGTAGTCCCACAGGGGTGTACGAGCAGTACTTC,CASSPTGVYEQYF
TRBV5-5,TRBJ1-4,once,TRBD1,TGTGCCAGCAGCGACACGCCCACGGGGACAGGATATAATGAAAAACTGTTTTTT,CASSDTPTGTGYNEKLFF
TRBV2,TRBJ1-5,-,TRBD1,TGTGCCAGCAGTCCGACAGGGACTAGCAATCAGCCCCAGCATTTT,CASSPTGTSNQPQHF
TRBV6-5,TRBJ1-2,-,-,TGTGCCAGCAGTCGCACCGGACAGCTACATGGCTACACCTTC,CASSRTGQLHGYTF
TRBV13,TRBJ2-1,-,-,TGTGCCAGCAGCTTACAGCGGTACAATGAGCAGTTCTTC,CASSLQRYNEQFF
TRBV30,TRBJ2-2,-,-,TGTGCCTGGAGTAGGGGGTATGGCACCGGGGAGCTGTTTTTT,CAWSRGYGTGELFF
TRBV5-1,TRBJ2-2,-,TRBD2,TGCGCCAGCAGCTCGGGAGGGACCCGCGAGGTCACCGGGGAGCTGTTTTTT,CASSSGGTREVTGELFF
TRBV7-2,TRBJ1-3,-,-,TGTGCCAGCAGCTTAGTGTCCACAGGCTCTGGAAACACCATATATTTT,CASSLVSTGSGNTIYF
TRBV6-1,TRBJ2-1,-,TRBD2,TGTGCCAGCACCCCGGGACTATCTAACAATGAGCAGTTCTTC,CASTPGLSNNEQFF
TRBV6-1,TRBJ1-5,few,-,TGTGCCAGCAGCGAAGGCGGCGGATTCAATCAGCCCCAGCATTTT,CASSEGGGFNQPQHF
TRBV6-1,TRBJ1-6,-,-,TGTGCCAGCGAACCTGGGACGACACCCCTCCACTTT,CASEPGTTPLHF
TRBV19,TRBJ2-1,-,TRBD2,TGTGCCAGTACCCCTAGCGGGGGCTACAATGAGCAGTTCTTC,CASTPSGGYNEQFF
TRBV6-1,TRBJ2-1,-,-,TGTGCCAGCAGTGAATCGGTAGCGGCTACGTACAATGAGCAGTTCTTC,CASSESVAATYNEQFF
TRBV11-2,TRBJ2-3,-,-,TGTGCCAGCAGCCACACAGATACGCAGTATTTT,CASSHTDTQYF
TRBV7-8,TRBJ1-2,few,TRBD1,TGTGCCAGCAACCAACAGGGGGCCGGTGGCTACACCTTC,CASNQQGAGGYTF